This record looks at one TCR beta chain sequence and its context. Antigen specificity is unknown. The listed genes are named as in mouse. The read ends 1 residue before the CDR3 terminus; that terminus is restored from the germline J gene. CDR3 length: 13 amino acids. V lost 3 bases and J 2 bases, leaving 7 bases between the germline ends. Germline CDR1 reads SNHLY; CDR2 reads FYNGKV (reference sequence). These data belong to a study of tissue T cells after allogeneic stem cell transplantation. The time point: mouse harvest day 7 after allogeneic transplant. Mouse grafts combined 10^7 T-cell-depleted bone marrow cells with 10^6 splenic CD5+ T cells. Generated by immunoSEQ multiplex PCR, the TCRdb table keeps only in-frame clones and is missing some. The sample lists over 7,000 clones, over 40% occurring once. Findings and limits, study-wide: Blood and spleen captured only part of the tissue TCR repertoire.

The clonotype comes from a female BALB/c mouse given C57BL/6 T cells with graft-versus-host disease after an allogeneic hematopoietic cell transplant. The V gene is TRBV3, the J gene TRBJ1-2; D is possibly TRBD1 (6 bases). The sequenced sample consisted of gut tissue. The DNA read from the CDR3 is TGTGCCAGCAGCTTTAGGGGGAACTCCGACTACACC. Translating gives CASSFRGNSDYT. The complete CDR3 reads CASSFRGNSDYTF.